Shown below are 17 T cell receptor beta chains from a single sample sequenced in a study of a mutant IDH1 vaccine in newly diagnosed glioma. Antigen specificity for these receptors is unknown. Repertoires were generated with immunoSEQ multiplex PCR, while TCRdb's copy carries only in-frame clones and drops some. The table has roughly 56,000 clones, roughly 76% seen once. Time point here: week 47, end of study. In the vaccine, a single dose held 300 ug of the mutant IDH1 20-mer peptide, along with topical imiquimod. Specimen: PBMCs, collected from a glioma patient whose treatment included an IDH1 peptide vaccine. Receptor source: a man aged 45-60 years with glioma.

V and J are TRBV7-8 and TRBJ1-5, with D uncertain. V gave up 3 bases and J gave up 6 bases, with 15 bases separating them. The CDR3 has 15 residues. In germline, CDR1 is SGHVS, CDR2 FQNEAQ. CDR3 loop: CASSFGGSLGQPQHF. The DNA for the CDR3 is TGTGCCAGCAGCTTTGGAGGGAGTCTGGGTCAGCCCCAGCATTTT.

The CDR3 sequence: CASTTGRGYGYTF. The CDR3 nucleotides are TGTGCCAGCACCACAGGCAGGGGCTATGGCTACACCTTC. V is TRBV6-5 and J is TRBJ1-2; tentative D call: TRBD1 (6 bases). CDR1 is MNHEY, CDR2 SVGAGI, per germline. The length of the CDR3 is 13 residues. V was shortened by 7 bases and J by 4 bases, with 13 bases between the two germline ends.

This clone was seen only a few times. This chain connects TRBV27 to TRBJ2-1; 8 bases map to TRBD2. V trimming: 2 bases; J trimming: 4 bases; junction bases outside the gene matches: 4. Germline loops: CDR1 MNHEY, CDR2 SMNVEV (reference sequence). The CDR3 consists of 15 residues. CDR3 in amino acids: CASSLGGGHYNEQFF. CDR3 DNA: TGTGCCAGCAGTTTAGGCGGGGGGCATTACAATGAGCAGTTCTTC.

The genes are TRBV4-3 and TRBJ2-3; 14 bases match TRBD2. Per the germline V gene, CDR1 is LGHNA and CDR2 is YSLEER. J gave up 1 base and V 3 bases, and 0 bases lay outside the gene matches. The length of the CDR3 is 16 residues. This chain's CDR3 is CASSQGLAGGTDTQYF. The CDR3 DNA follows: TGCGCCAGCAGCCAGGGACTAGCGGGGGGCACAGATACGCAGTATTTT.

This chain links TRBV6-1 with TRBJ2-5; D may match TRBD1 or TRBD2 (6 bases each). The CDR3 extends over 15 amino acids. Germline CDR1 reads MNHNS; CDR2 reads SASEGT. Trimming removed 2 bases at V and 1 base at J, with 11 bases between. The CDR3 reads CASSENGGLQETQYF. CDR3 DNA: TGTGCCAGCAGTGAAAACGGGGGCCTCCAAGAGACCCAGTACTTC.

J is TRBJ1-1 and V is TRBV5-8; weak D call: TRBD1 (6 bases). CDR1 is SGHTS and CDR2 is YDEGEE in the germline V gene. This CDR3 is 17 amino acids long. Trimming took off 4 bases at V and 1 base at J, with 20 bases between the two ends. The CDR3 sequence: CASSPGRGERGNTEAFF. In nucleotides, the CDR3 is TGTGCCAGCAGCCCCGGGAGGGGGGAACGAGGGAACACTGAAGCTTTCTTT.

This chain connects TRBV4-1 to TRBJ1-3; D not resolved. The CDR3 runs to 17 residues. The V end lost 0 bases, the J end lost 4 bases, and 16 bases lay between the germline ends. Germline V gene sequence: CDR1 MGHRA, CDR2 YSYEKL. CDR3 sequence reads: CASSQESSTFSGNTIYF. The CDR3 DNA follows: TGCGCCAGCAGCCAAGAATCCAGTACCTTCTCGGGAAACACCATATATTTT.

The chain has TRBV6-1 and TRBJ1-5; D perhaps matches TRBD1 (6 bases). There are 14 residues in the CDR3. V was trimmed by 7 bases and J by 4 bases, leaving 14 bases between them. Germline V gene sequence: CDR1 MNHNS, CDR2 SASEGT. DNA of the CDR3: TGTGCCAGCACCCGGGGGCAGGGAAATCAGCCCCAGCATTTT. Its protein is CASTRGQGNQPQHF.

The V and J genes are TRBV5-1 and TRBJ1-3; D may be TRBD1 (6 bases). Trimming pared 2 bases from V and 2 bases from J, leaving 8 bases between. Per the germline V gene, CDR1 is SGHRS and CDR2 is YFSETQ. The CDR3 sequence is 14 residues long. The CDR3 DNA reads as TGCGCCAGCAGCTTAGGACAGCCTGGAAACACCATATATTTT. It codes for CASSLGQPGNTIYF.

The chain uses TRBV5-1 and TRBJ1-1; no clear D gene. Germline V lookup: CDR1 SGHRS, CDR2 YFSETQ. V was clipped by 0 bases and J by 1 base, with 10 bases between them. This CDR3 has 15 residues. CDR3 nucleotide sequence: TGCGCCAGCAGCTTGGAAAGGGCTTCGAACACTGAAGCTTTCTTT. Translation gives CASSLERASNTEAFF.

This chain uses TRBV29-1 with TRBJ2-3; TRBD1 is a possible D gene (5 bases). The CDR3 is made up of 13 amino acids. V gave up 5 bases and J gave up 0 bases, with 9 bases separating them. Germline loops: CDR1 SQVTM, CDR2 ANQGSEA. CDR3 sequence: CSVKGVSTDTQYF. DNA of the CDR3: TGCAGCGTTAAAGGGGTTAGCACAGATACGCAGTATTTT.

The CDR3 nucleotides read TGTGCCAGCGGGGATACGCAGTATTTT. Protein product: CASGDTQYF. The chain employs TRBV7-2 and TRBJ2-3; D not certain. The CDR3 is 9 amino acids. CDR1 is SGHTA, CDR2 FQGNSA, per germline. Trimming shortened V by 8 bases and J by 6 bases, and 3 bases separated the two germline ends.

The gene calls are TRBV6-5 and TRBJ1-1; D may be TRBD1 (5 bases). CDR3 size: 15 residues. Germline values: CDR1 MNHEY, CDR2 SVGAGI. Deletions cut 4 bases from V and 1 base from J, with 13 bases between. This CDR3 reads CASSSRKGTNTEAFF. The CDR3 nucleotides are TGTGCCAGCAGTTCTCGGAAAGGGACGAACACTGAAGCTTTCTTT.

The chain recombines TRBV5-8 with TRBJ2-7; weak D call: TRBD1 (6 bases). The germline V and J ends were trimmed by 3 bases and 1 base, with 11 bases remaining between them. The CDR3 extends over 14 amino acids. Germline V gives CDR1 SGHTS, CDR2 YDEGEE. The CDR3 nucleotides are TGTGCCAGCAGCTCGTACAGGGAATCCTACGAGCAGTACTTC. It codes for CASSSYRESYEQYF.

This clone occurred a few times. V and J are TRBV7-8 and TRBJ2-3, with 8 bases identical to TRBD2. CDR3 size: 16 residues. From germline, CDR1 is SGHVS and CDR2 FQNEAQ. After removal of 5 bases from V and 2 bases from J, the junction contained 9 bases not matched to a gene. CDR3 region: CASSHQSGGYTDTQYF. The CDR3 DNA sequence: TGTGCCAGCAGCCACCAGAGCGGGGGATACACAGATACGCAGTATTTT.

On this clone: Other DNA sequences in the sample encode the same CDR3. The V gene is TRBV20-1, the J gene TRBJ2-7; D is uncertain. Germline CDR1 and CDR2: DFQATT and SNEGSKA (reference sequence). Trimming removed 3 bases from V and 7 bases from J, with 10 bases in between. This CDR3 is 11 amino acids long. The CDR3: CSASASREQYF. In DNA, the CDR3 is TGCAGTGCTAGTGCTTCCAGGGAGCAGTACTTC.

V is TRBV11-2 and J is TRBJ1-5; D is perhaps TRBD1 (5 bases). CDR3 length: 13 residues. Trimming pared 3 bases from V and 4 bases from J, leaving 7 bases between. CDR1 and CDR2 (germline): SGHAT, FQNNGV. CDR3 nucleotide sequence: TGTGCCAGCAGCTTTGGGGGGAATCAGCCCCAGCATTTT. It specifies CASSFGGNQPQHF. Based on the CDR3 plus reference TRBV11-2 and TRBJ1-5, the full variable domain is EAGVAQSPRYKIIEKRQSVAFWCNPISGHATLYWYQQILGQGPKLLIQFQNNGVVDDSQLPKDRFSAERLKGVDSTLKIQPAKLEDSAVYLCASSFGGNQPQHFGDGTRLSIL.